A single T cell receptor (beta chain) is shown here with its context. This clone has a handful of counts. Its antigen remains unidentified. No base-level quality is on record; no much larger clone is a single base apart. Other DNA sequences in this sample translate to the same CDR3. This specimen belongs to a study of OX40 agonist ivuxolimab in advanced cancers. Turning to the overall study: Ivuxolimab was an agonistic, fully human IgG2 monoclonal antibody directed against OX40 (CD134), a costimulatory receptor. The monotherapy dose-escalation portion (N ≈ 52 patients) of the phase I ivuxolimab trial is reported in the paper. Partial responses occurred in three dose-escalation patients, of whom one had hepatocellular carcinoma and two had cutaneous melanoma. Prior anti-PD-1, anti-PD-L1 or anti-CTLA-4 therapy was permitted, and checkpoint inhibitors had been received by under 50% of dose-escalation patients. Of the approximately 53 patients in dose escalation, some 19 had hepatocellular carcinoma, some 15 had melanoma, 9 had renal cell carcinoma and 9 had head and neck cancer. In the dose-escalation cohort, about four fifths of patients were male, and the mean age was 60 years with a range of roughly 23 to 90. Intravenous ivuxolimab was administered to patients every 2 weeks at six dose levels: 0.01, 0.1, 0.3, 1.5, 3 and 10 mg/kg. Peripheral TCRbeta sequencing was intended to test whether TCR sequence diversity was altered and clonal T-cell expansion was caused by ivuxolimab. General conclusions and limits of the study: Low levels of normalized T-cell clonal expansion were also seen in some patients who did not respond. The antigen specificity of the clonally expanded peripheral T cells was not determined. Partial responders in the 0.1-3.0 mg/kg groups had among the lowest normalized peripheral clonal expansion, especially among CD8+ T cells. At doses of 0.1 to 3.0 mg/kg, clonal expansion of both CD4+ and CD8+ T cells in blood was seen between baseline and week 6. After ivuxolimab, expanded clones were on average more numerous among CD8+ T cells than among CD4+ T cells.

Patients with autoimmune disease history or receiving systemic immunosuppression were excluded from the trial. Peripheral blood for TCR sequencing was collected from all dose cohorts at baseline, on cycle 4 day 1, and on cycle 7 day 1. Samples were obtained from an open-label, multicenter, first-in-human phase I dose-escalation trial of ivuxolimab. The trial enrolled adults with locally advanced or metastatic head and neck squamous cell, hepatocellular, melanoma or renal cell carcinoma. CD4+ and CD8+ T cells were sorted separately from peripheral blood before TCR sequencing. Genomic DNA was extracted from sorted cells for sequencing of the TCRbeta CDR3 region. The immunoSEQ Assay was used for sequencing of TCRbeta CDR3 regions. TCRdb limited this immuneACCESS table to in-frame rearrangements with V and J called. A share of clones is missing; checked studies link under half to unresolved V genes, and the rest is unexplained. Present in this sample are about 11,000 clones, around four fifths of which were seen just once. Clones ranked in the top ten supply 10% of the sample.

Here the sequenced sample was CD4+ or CD8+ T cells sorted from blood, taken in a trial of the OX40 agonist ivuxolimab. The source of this sequence is an adult with an advanced solid tumor such as melanoma, head and neck, liver or kidney cancer.

DNA sequence: TGCGCCAGCAGCCAAGACCGACTAGCGGGAGTCAATGAGCAGTTCTTC. It encodes CASSQDRLAGVNEQFF. The chain is encoded by TRBV4-1 joined to TRBJ2-1; the junction holds 12 bases that match TRBD2. The CDR3, cysteine through phenylalanine, is 16 amino acids long. The only DNA kept is the CDR3, 48 bases in frame from the first base. V is pruned by 0 bases and J by 6 bases, leaving 3 bases of the junction without a gene match. CDR1 and CDR2, looked up from the germline V gene, are MGHRA and YSYEKL.